Each of the 5 T cell receptor beta chains below was sequenced from the same sample in a study of control samples from healthy donors and cancer patients. Using immunoSEQ multiplex PCR, the repertoire was profiled, and TCRdb retains in-frame clones only, with some absent. The sample carries about 100,000 clones, about 91% recorded once. Sequenced material: blood. Every receptor here comes from a woman aged 18-29 years in good health.

This rearrangement joins TRBV24-1 to TRBJ1-4; 7 bases line up with TRBD1. After removal of 4 bases from V and 2 bases from J, the junction contained 9 bases not matched to a gene. CDR1 and CDR2 (germline): KGHDR, SFDVKD. The CDR3 is 17 residues long. The CDR3 coding sequence is TGTGCCACCAGTGACCCCGACAGGGAGAAGACTAATGAAAAACTGTTTTTT. This codes for CATSDPDREKTNEKLFF.

The CDR3 reads CASSFIGGGQPQHF. The CDR3 region has the DNA TGTGCCAGCAGTTTCATCGGGGGTGGTCAGCCCCAGCATTTT. This chain connects TRBV27 to TRBJ1-5; maybe TRBD1 (5 bases). CDR1 is MNHEY and CDR2 is SMNVEV in the germline V gene (reference sequence). V was pared by 3 bases and J by 6 bases, with 12 bases between. The CDR3 totals 14 residues.

This chain uses TRBV19 with TRBJ1-1, with 8 bases matching TRBD1. CDR1 and CDR2 (germline): LNHDA, SQIVND (reference sequence). CDR3 length: 16 residues. The V segment lost 6 bases and the J segment 8 bases; nucleotides outside the gene matches: 17. In DNA, the CDR3 is TGTGCCAGTAGGCCAGGGGGCTTATCTGCGGATTGGGAAGCTTTCTTT. This sequence encodes CASRPGGLSADWEAFF. Full variable domain (missing parts from reference TRBV19 and TRBJ1-1): DGGITQSPKYLFRKEGQNVTLSCEQNLNHDAMYWYRQDPGQGLRLIYYSQIVNDFQKGDIAEGYSVSREKKESFPLTVTSAQKNPTAFYLCASRPGGLSADWEAFFGQGTRLTVV.

The V call is TRBV10-2, the J call TRBJ2-1, with TRBD2 matching over 10 bases. The CDR3 totals 15 residues. Germline V gene sequence: CDR1 WSHSY, CDR2 SAAADI. Trimming at V came to 10 bases and at J to 11 bases, leaving 17 bases not matched to a gene. The CDR3 spells CAIMDGLAGEPKQFF. CDR3 DNA: TGCGCCATCATGGACGGGCTAGCGGGGGAACCTAAGCAGTTCTTC.

V usage is TRBV3-1 (or the pseudogene TRBV3-2) and J usage is TRBJ1-4; no firm D call. CDR3 length: 13 residues. Germline values: CDR1 LGHDT, CDR2 YNNKEL (reference sequence). The V end lost 2 bases, the J end lost 7 bases, and 8 bases lay between the germline ends. CDR3 loop: CASSQLPSEKLFF. CDR3 DNA: TGTGCCAGCAGCCAATTGCCTAGTGAAAAACTGTTTTTT.